This TCR beta chain stems from a study of CD8 T cells in Susac syndrome. Whole-study findings and limits: By the study's own acknowledgment, its TCR sequencing and HLA analysis included relatively few individuals.

Reverse transcription of 0.5 to 1 ug RNA was performed with random hexamers. The CDR3 of TCR beta was amplified by immunoSEQ multiplex PCR across 54 Vbeta and 13 Jbeta. TCRdb recomputed calls from the immunoSEQ multiplex PCR reads with MiXCR, one row per CDR3 protein. The repertoire holds about 130,000 distinct CDR3 sequences, with about 95% as singletons. To note about this clonotype: Its antigen is as yet unknown.

Germline loops: CDR1 DFQATT, CDR2 SNEGSKA (reference sequence). Trimming stripped 6 bases from V and 5 bases from J, with 17 bases between. The CDR3 has 13 residues. Sequenced material: CD4+ T cells from PBMCs. The rearrangement uses TRBV20-1 and TRBJ2-7, with a possible D match to TRBD1 (6 bases). This sequence was found in a human donor in good health. CDR3 region: CSAARQESDEQYF. The CDR3 DNA is TGCAGTGCGGCAAGACAGGAATCCGACGAGCAGTACTTC.